This TCR beta chain was recovered during a study of metastatic and nonmetastatic thyroid tumors. Nobody among the patients had been given any treatment before thyroid surgery. TCRdb ran MiXCR on the PCR reads. The sample carries tens of thousands of clones, 9.5% to 13% recorded once. Trimming took off 5 bases at V and 0 bases at J, with 10 bases between the two ends. Looked up from germline, CDR1 is MDHEN and CDR2 is SYDVKM. This CDR3 spans 14 amino acids. The chain is built from TRBV28 and TRBJ1-2; no reliable D call. Source material: blood. The origin of this receptor is a male donor with papillary thyroid cancer or a benign thyroid nodule (not recorded which). Some clones in this sample may be carry-over from other donors' samples. CDR3 protein: CASSPYVANYGYTF. In nucleotides, the CDR3 is TGTGCCAGCAGTCCTTACGTTGCTAACTATGGCTACACCTTC.